A single sample is the source of the 21 T cell receptor beta chains below, sequenced in a study of metastatic and nonmetastatic thyroid tumors. None of the patients had undergone any treatment ahead of thyroid surgery. TCRdb re-processed the PCR reads through MiXCR. The data contain about 69,000 clones, approximately 15% of them singletons. The sequencing input was blood. Receptors originate from a male donor with papillary thyroid cancer or a benign thyroid nodule (not recorded which). Some clones in this sample may be carry-over from other donors' samples.

This clone occurred many times. The gene calls are TRBV30 and TRBJ2-5, with D unresolved. Germline V gene lookup returns CDR1 GTSNPN and CDR2 SVGIG (reference sequence). The germline V and J ends were trimmed by 2 bases and 2 bases, with 9 bases remaining between them. The CDR3 runs 13 residues. Here the CDR3 DNA reads TGTGCCTGGAGTAGGTACGGTCAAGAGACCCAGTACTTC. Protein sequence: CAWSRYGQETQYF.

This clone was counted at least ten times. The rearrangement joins TRBV20-1 to TRBJ1-2; 9 bases fit TRBD1. The CDR3 is made up of 13 amino acids. Per germline, CDR1 DFQATT and CDR2 SNEGSKA (reference sequence). The CDR3 spells CSSRDRVNYGYTF. The CDR3 region has the DNA TGCTCAAGCCGGGACAGGGTTAACTATGGCTACACCTTC.

This clone was detected ten times or more. The chain links TRBV9 to TRBJ2-3; D is uncertain. With 0 bases removed from V and 2 bases from J, the gap between germline ends came to 7 bases. The V gene's germline CDR1 is SGDLS and CDR2 YYNGEE. CDR3 length equals 14 residues. In nucleotides, the CDR3 is TGTGCCAGCAGCGTAGTCCCCCACACAGATACGCAGTATTTT. This encodes CASSVVPHTDTQYF.

Many counts were recorded for this clone. The chain recombines TRBV18 with TRBJ2-7; D may be TRBD1 or TRBD2 (6 bases each). This CDR3 is 12 amino acids long. The germline gives CDR1 KGHSH, CDR2 LQKENI. Trimming took 6 bases from V and 9 from J, leaving 15 bases between them. In DNA, the CDR3 is TGTGCCAGCTCGCCGCTACAGGGAGGGCAGTACTTC. It specifies CASSPLQGGQYF.

The CDR3 DNA reads TGTGCCAGCAACGTCCTAGGAAACACCATATATTTT. Its protein is CASNVLGNTIYF. V gene TRBV7-2 combines with J gene TRBJ1-3; D is unresolved. The length of the CDR3 is 12 residues. V dropped 7 bases and J dropped 4 bases, with 8 bases sitting between them. In germline, CDR1 is SGHTA, CDR2 FQGNSA.

This clone was observed many times. The chain combines TRBV5-1 with TRBJ2-5; D gene unclear. V gave up 4 bases and J gave up 3 bases, with 4 bases separating them. Germline CDR1 SGHRS, CDR2 YFSETQ. This CDR3 has 11 residues. DNA of the CDR3: TGCGCCAGCAGCGCGGAAGAGACCCAGTACTTC. This sequence encodes CASSAEETQYF. The variable domain in full, completed from reference TRBV5-1 and TRBJ2-5, reads KAGVTQTPRYLIKTRGQQVTLSCSPISGHRSVSWYQQTPGQGLQFLFEYFSETQRNKGNFPGRFSGRQFSNSRSEMNVSTLELGDSALYLCASSAEETQYFGPGTRLLVL.

There are many counts of this clone. The V gene is TRBV6-1, the J gene TRBJ1-2; D remains unclear. V was cut by 5 bases and J by 1 base, with 5 bases left in between. The CDR3 totals 12 residues. The germline CDR1 and CDR2 sequences are MNHNS and SASEGT. CDR3 amino acids: CASSSGNYGYTF. The CDR3 DNA is TGTGCCAGCAGTTCGGGTAACTATGGCTACACCTTC.

This clone was seen many times. Mismatch with germline at one junction end may stem from a read error. The chain recombines TRBV6-1 with TRBJ2-7, with 16 bases that match TRBD2. The germline gives CDR1 MNHNS, CDR2 SASEGT. This CDR3 comprises 14 residues. The CDR3 here is CASSSGTSGRALDF. DNA for the CDR3: TGTGCCAGCAGTTCCGGGACTAGCGGGAGGGCCTTAGACTTC.

This clone was observed a handful of times. The CDR3 region is CATSYPHNEQFF. Here the CDR3 DNA reads TGTGCCACCAGTTATCCACACAATGAGCAGTTCTTC. The chain combines TRBV24-1 with TRBJ2-1; unclear D gene. V lost 6 bases and J 5 bases, leaving 7 bases between the germline ends. Per the germline V gene, CDR1 is KGHDR and CDR2 is SFDVKD. This CDR3 is 12 amino acids long.

Many counts were recorded for this clone. V gene TRBV5-8 combines with J gene TRBJ2-6, with D perhaps TRBD1 (6 bases). CDR1 and CDR2 (germline): SGHTS, YDEGEE. The CDR3 spans 15 residues. V dropped 1 base and J dropped 4 bases, with 9 bases sitting between them. CDR3 loop: CASSLKGVGANVLTF. In nucleotides, the CDR3 is TGTGCCAGCAGCTTGAAGGGGGTCGGGGCCAACGTCCTGACTTTC.

V usage is TRBV19 and J usage is TRBJ1-1; a possible D gene is TRBD1 (5 bases). Trimming took off 6 bases at V and 1 base at J, with 12 bases between the two ends. The germline V gene has CDR1 LNHDA and CDR2 SQIVND (reference sequence). This CDR3 is 14 amino acids long. For the CDR3, the DNA is TGTGCCAGTAGGAACCGGGGGGAGAACACTGAAGCTTTCTTT. Encoded protein: CASRNRGENTEAFF.

A word on this clone: Compared with germline, one end of the junction differs, possibly owing to a read error. This chain uses TRBV24-1 with TRBJ1-5, with a weak D call TRBD1 (6 bases). Germline-derived CDR1 and CDR2 are KGHDR and SFDVKD. The CDR3 covers 14 residues. The CDR3 DNA is TGTGCCGCCAGTGCCGGGGGGCAGAGTCAGCCCCAGCATTTT. Translating gives CAASAGGQSQPQHF.

In its sample, this clone was seen many times. This chain joins TRBV7-9 and TRBJ2-5; 7 nucleotides line up with TRBD1. J gave up 2 bases and V 6 bases, and 12 bases lay outside the gene matches. The CDR3 length is 16 residues. In germline, CDR1 is SEHNR, CDR2 FQNEAQ (reference sequence). The CDR3 DNA reads as TGTGCCAGCAGACTCGGACAGGCAGGGGCTCAAGAGACCCAGTACTTC. This codes for CASRLGQAGAQETQYF.

The table lists this clone with many counts. This chain uses TRBV6-1 with TRBJ2-7; D might be TRBD2 (6 bases). This CDR3 comprises 13 residues. Germline V gene lookup returns CDR1 MNHNS and CDR2 SASEGT. V was cut by 5 bases and J by 3 bases, with 11 bases left in between. For the CDR3, the DNA is TGTGCCAGCAGTCGTGGGACTGGCTACGAGCAGTACGTC. Protein: CASSRGTGYEQYV.

This clone was counted many times. The rearrangement joins TRBV5-1 to TRBJ1-5, with 8 bases lining up with TRBD1. The V gene's germline CDR1 is SGHRS and CDR2 YFSETQ. The CDR3 is 18 residues long. After removal of 0 bases from V and 0 bases from J, the junction contained 8 bases not matched to a gene. CDR3 in DNA: TGCGCCAGCAGCTTGGGCACAGGGGGAATCGATAGCAATCAGCCCCAGCATTTT. It is translated as CASSLGTGGIDSNQPQHF.

This clone has at least ten counts. The V and J genes are TRBV5-1 and TRBJ2-1, with 13 bases that match TRBD2. The CDR3 has 16 residues. V trimming: 0 bases; J trimming: 7 bases; junction bases outside the gene matches: 4. Per the germline V gene, CDR1 is SGHRS and CDR2 is YFSETQ. CDR3 DNA: TGCGCCAGCAGCTTGGCCACGACTAGCGGGAGGAATGAGCAGTTCTTC. It is translated as CASSLATTSGRNEQFF.

The sample holds many counts of this clone. The rearrangement uses TRBV7-2 and TRBJ2-7, with 7 bases lining up with TRBD2. Unmatched junction bases numbered 5, after V lost 3 bases and J lost 0 bases. The germline V gene has CDR1 SGHTA and CDR2 FQGNSA. The length of the CDR3 is 15 residues. CDR3 DNA sequence: TGTGCCAGCAGCTTTGGGGGGGTTACCTCCTACGAGCAGTACTTC. Amino acids: CASSFGGVTSYEQYF.

This clone was detected many times. This specimen includes other DNA sequences encoding the same CDR3. This chain links TRBV15 with TRBJ2-1; the D gene could be TRBD1 or TRBD2 (5 bases each). The germline V and J ends were trimmed by 5 bases and 8 bases, with 10 bases remaining between them. Germline assignment: CDR1 LNHNV and CDR2 YYDKDF (reference sequence). This CDR3 is 12 amino acids long. The CDR3 DNA follows: TGTGCCACCAGCGGGGGTGGCGATGAGCAGTTCTTC. Translated: CATSGGGDEQFF.

This clone was detected many times. The V gene is TRBV4-1, the J gene TRBJ1-3; D unclear. The V end lost 0 bases, the J end lost 0 bases, and 6 bases lay between the germline ends. Germline CDR1 and CDR2: MGHRA and YSYEKL. The CDR3 contains 15 residues. CDR3 in amino acids: CASSQDLGSGNTIYF. CDR3 coding DNA: TGCGCCAGCAGCCAAGACCTGGGCTCTGGAAACACCATATATTTT.

Turning to this clone: Without the conserved terminal phenylalanine or tryptophan, this CDR3 likely stems from a read error. The chain is built from TRBV6-5 and TRBJ1-1; D possibly corresponds to TRBD1 (6 bases). Germline V gene data show CDR1 as MNHEY and CDR2 as SVGAGI. Between the trimmed V and J ends, which lost 4 bases and 3 bases, there was a span of 15 bases. The CDR3 length is 15 residues. CDR3: CASSSPTGIDTEAFS. The CDR3, as DNA: TGTGCCAGCAGTTCTCCGACAGGTATCGACACTGAAGCTTTCTCT.

This clone was detected many times. A junction boundary mismatches the germline segment, possibly from a read error. V usage is TRBV29-1 and J usage is TRBJ2-1; 8 nucleotides line up with TRBD2. This CDR3 has 12 residues. Germline lookup yields CDR1 SQVTM and CDR2 ANQGSEA. The CDR3 DNA reads as TGCAGCGTTCTGGTCGGACTAGCCGGGATTATCTTC. This translates into CSVLVGLAGIIF.